This T cell receptor (beta chain) was sequenced in a study of blood T cell repertoires in COVID-19. CDR1 is SGHAT, CDR2 FQNNGV, per germline. The length of the CDR3 is 15 residues. V was clipped by 1 base and J by 7 bases, with 13 bases between them. Assay: immunoSEQ multiplex PCR; the TCRdb copy retains only in-frame clones and omits some. The table records about 270,000 clones, around 89% of them present only once. Only a few counts were recorded for this clone. The sequenced material came from PBMCs or T cells enriched from blood (not recorded which). The V call is TRBV11-2, the J call TRBJ2-2; no firm D call. The TCR originated in a woman in her forties or fifties who had recovered from COVID-19. The chain's CDR3 is CASSLGVRKNGELFF. The CDR3 nucleotides are TGTGCCAGCAGCTTAGGCGTTAGAAAGAACGGGGAGCTGTTTTTT. The full variable domain, in which reference TRBV11-2 and TRBJ2-2 provide the parts outside the CDR3, is EAGVAQSPRYKIIEKRQSVAFWCNPISGHATLYWYQQILGQGPKLLIQFQNNGVVDDSQLPKDRFSAERLKGVDSTLKIQPAKLEDSAVYLCASSLGVRKNGELFFGEGSRLTVL.